This TCR beta chain was retrieved from a study of blood T cells in healthy people across ages. General observations from the study: No conclusive comparison of naive versus antigen-experienced cells was possible with unsorted PBMCs. Estimates drawn from one million T cells were deemed to understate diversity.

Together with a sample-barcoded 5' primer, a J-beta primer mix was included in a second PCR lasting about 6 to 11 cycles. A template-switch adaptor that had 12 random nucleotides put a tag on each cDNA molecule. TCRdb ran MiXCR on the 5' RACE reads and lists one entry per CDR3 protein. The sample holds approximately 800,000 distinct CDR3 sequences, roughly 35% seen once. CDR1 and CDR2 (germline): LGHNA, YNFKEQ. V lost 4 bases, J lost 9 bases, and 8 bases stayed unmatched. The CDR3 runs to 15 residues. Details on this clonotype: Its antigen is undetermined.

The material sequenced was blood. This sequence was found in a man in his late teens or twenties in good health. The V call is TRBV4-2, the J call TRBJ1-6, with TRBD1 matching 8 bases. CDR3 loop: CASSPRTGFGSPLHF. CDR3 sequence (DNA): TGTGCCAGCAGCCCCAGGACAGGGTTCGGTTCACCCCTCCACTTT.